Detailed here is one TCR beta chain. What antigen it recognizes has not been identified. No per-base quality is available; no much larger clone lies one base away. The cohort was made up of about 670 healthy bone marrow donors. At the time of sampling, all cohort members were nominally healthy, though unrecorded immune exposures were likely present. The donor was CMV seropositive and belonged to the group of a few hundred seropositive cohort members. A peripheral blood sample was provided by each donor, and peripheral blood mononuclear cells were used for TCR beta sequencing. The Qiagen DNeasy Blood Extraction Kit was used to extract genomic DNA from the blood cell samples. The data were obtained in a study of cytomegalovirus exposure and HLA in healthy donors (dated by TCRdb to 2016 to 2017). Concerning the study at large: In an earlier analysis of approximately 640 of the donors, approximately 260 Gb of sequence data and 95 million to 130 million unique TCR beta sequences from about 179 million T cells were reported. Roughly 290 gigabases of sequencing data and 75 million to 85 million unique TCR sequences made up an early release that covered several hundred HLA-typed donors. Of the 300 to 400 genotyped donors, around 81% fell in the genetic ancestry cluster associated with self-reported Caucasian donors. The study aimed to test whether signatures of past pathogen exposure could be identified by cataloging public T cell receptors. The study profiled the T cell repertoires of hundreds of subjects by immunosequencing and related them to cytomegalovirus serostatus. In addition to the first cohort of 650 to 750 subjects, a separate validation cohort of approximately 110 different subjects was used. To predict cytomegalovirus infection status, the study combined high-throughput TCR immunosequencing, statistical association of individual TCRs with disease status, and machine learning. A later analysis re-analyzed previously published TCR beta repertoires from about 730 donors and added high-resolution HLA genotyping to study TCR occurrence patterns. In the later analysis, no new phenotypic data were used to find candidate immune exposures; instead, reliance was placed on TCR beta sequences and their occurrence across donors. In an earlier analysis of around 540 of the donors, high-throughput TCR beta sequencing was used to judge whether each TCR beta V gene segment behaved as functional or pseudogenic. Donor age, sex, ethnicity and CMV serostatus were compiled alongside the repertoire data. In a later genetic analysis, genome-wide SNP genotypes for about 65% of the roughly 700 donors were used, and that subset was treated as a discovery cohort. All discovery cohort repertoires had been generated on a single sequencing platform. HLA typing covered class I and class II loci at four-digit resolution. The number of typed donors differed by locus: about 629-630 for A, B, C, DRB1 and DQB1; approximately 520 for DQA1; some 590 for DPA1; and 400 to 480 for DPB1. A few DR-DQ haplotypes were treated as single units for association and clustering because of strong linkage in the cohort. Among under 450 genotyped donors of the cohort, an average of roughly 240,000 unique TCR beta nucleotide sequences were sequenced per donor, about a sixth of them non-productive.

Results the study describes overall, beyond this receptor: Cytomegalovirus status was reported to be diagnosed by the classifier with high specificity and sensitivity in both the original and validation cohorts. A later genetic analysis reported fewer N-insertions in productive TCRs among donors in an Asian-associated ancestry cluster than the 666-donor mean. A cluster of highly shared sequence variants was judged likely to represent a technical artifact of the sequencing pipeline. A few of the identified cytomegalovirus-associated TCR beta chains were confirmed in vitro to be specific for cytomegalovirus antigens. A total of 150 to 200 TCR beta chains were listed by the study as associated with cytomegalovirus. When HLA alleles, especially DR and DQ, strongly co-occurred, attributing TCR associations to individual alleles was difficult. Because HLA typing was unavailable for some donors at each locus, only the typed subset was used in association tests. In a later analysis, HLA-associated TCR beta chains were found to be more clonally expanded and to have lower generation probabilities than equally common non-associated chains. While some public TCRs were present in many individuals, most TCR sequences turned up only very rarely across donors. Because counts were too low, 15 to 20 rarely observed V segments, including chromosome 9 orphons, were excluded from the earlier analysis of a few hundred of the donors. Presence/absence analyses assumed roughly uniform sequencing depth across donors, an assumption that may not hold. Specific HLA alleles were associated with 15,000 to 20,000 TCR beta sequences at a false discovery rate of 0.05 in a later analysis. Linkage disequilibrium might explain the correlated functional status among segregating V segments, but an unknown experimental factor could not be ruled out. The authors suggested that the approach could potentially be generalized to other disease states and immunological phenotypes. In this cohort, only TCR beta chains were sequenced, and detectable features were limited by the absence of alpha or paired-chain data. According to a later analysis, parvovirus B19, influenza, CMV and Epstein-Barr virus appeared linked to several top co-occurrence clusters. Broadly in line with IMGT annotations, most TCR beta V segments showed up in productive rearrangements about 87% or about 30% of the time in an earlier analysis of 587 of the donors. The only immune exposure information available for the cohort was CMV serostatus. A further reported finding was that TCR beta sequences accurately predicted the HLA-A and HLA-B alleles for most subjects in the first cohort. According to a later analysis, TCR association rates differed among HLA loci, with DRB1 alleles showing the most associated TCRs and HLA-C alleles showing the fewest. V-gene and J-gene trimming of TCR beta chains was associated with a missense DCLRE1C variant in a later genetic analysis, and the association was replicated in an independent cohort. A later analysis found that most CMV-associated TCR beta chains appeared HLA-restricted, with HLA associations seemingly driven largely by CMV exposure. Some IMGT-functional V segments, including TRBV6-2 and TRBV6-3, could not be told apart with the 87-base-pair reads, so those segments were excluded.

As encoded in the germline V gene, CDR1 is ENHRY while CDR2 is SYGVKD. V and J are truncated by 4 bases and 0 bases respectively, leaving an intervening sequence of 19 bases. Including the terminal cysteine and phenylalanine, the CDR3 comprises 18 residues. The read is trimmed to its CDR3 DNA, 54 bases read in frame from base 1. Library method: the immunoSEQ multiplex PCR assay. A mixture of 60 forward primers for TCR Vbeta segments and 13 reverse primers for TCR Jbeta segments was used in the multiplex PCR. Amplification of the CDR3 region of rearranged TCR beta genes was performed with a multiplex PCR assay on genomic DNA. Amplified TCR beta libraries were sequenced as 87-base-pair reads on the Illumina HiSeq System. The original methods were these. Across the 700 or so repertoires, a later analysis counted roughly 84 million unique TCR beta chains, roughly 11 million of which were shared by at least two donors. A nearest-neighbor algorithm error-corrected the raw reads and collapsed the reads into unique sequences, merging closely related sequences to remove PCR and sequencing errors. CDR3 sequences were aligned to IMGT reference sequences to assign V, D and J gene segments. For a sequence to be retained, a match of at least six nucleotides to both a V gene segment and a J gene segment was required. Rearrangements were called productive when the CDR3 lacked stop codons and stayed in frame with V and J; all others were non-productive. Following IMGT convention, CDR3 was defined as the stretch from the second conserved V-encoded cysteine up to the conserved J-encoded phenylalanine. The earlier analysis of around 640 of the donors excluded sequences that lacked an unambiguous match to a single V gene segment. An earlier analysis of about 590 of the donors classified V segments as functional when productive rearrangements were above 56.7% and as segregating when the standard deviation between donors was above 5%. A statistical classification framework was built for diagnosing cytomegalovirus status from the catalog of TCR beta chain sequences. A later analysis assigned V and J genes by comparing TCR nucleotide sequences with IMGT/GENE-DB human TR gene sequences. Using the TCRdist pipeline, a later analysis assigned CDR3 sequences along with most-parsimonious VDJ recombination scenarios. In a later analysis, each TCR beta chain was defined by its CDR3 amino acid sequence together with its V-gene family, and reads without a unique V-gene family were excluded. As a way to deal with suspected cross-contamination and a sequencing artifact, a later analysis dropped hundreds of nucleotide sequences that were highly shared and had low generation probability. A later analysis calculated a clonal expansion index for each public chain from normalized within-repertoire ranks of inferred template counts. In a later analysis, generation probabilities were computed with a VDJ recombination model fitted to out-of-frame rearrangements, and the resulting probabilities were checked against IGoR. In a later analysis, hypergeometric tests were used to score TCR-TCR, TCR-HLA and TCR-CMV co-occurrence, with a repertoire-size bias correction applied to TCR pairs. False discovery rates were estimated in a later analysis by permuting HLA or CMV assignments 20 times. In a later analysis, co-occurring TCRs were grouped using DBSCAN, with TCRdist sequence similarity added in when clustering inside HLA-allele-positive subsets. Repertoires with fewer than 30,000 or more than 120,000 public chains were left out of co-occurrence clustering, as were about five repertoires with anomalous nucleotide sharing. Drawn from immuneACCESS, this table holds only the in-frame rearrangements with V and J called that TCRdb kept. Clones are partly lost; checked studies trace under half to an unresolved V gene and leave the rest unexplained. That table gives V, J and clone size, and the DNA gave D and trimming. The sample includes 100,000 to 120,000 clones, with roughly 80% observed a single time. 6.5% to 7% of the sample is held by the ten biggest clonotypes.

The chain joins TRBV10-3 to TRBJ1-5; the D gene lacks a confident call. The sequenced sample was PBMCs. The clonotype comes from a man aged 25 to 40 in good health and CMV-seropositive. The DNA sequence is given as TGTGCCATCAGTGGGTTGGGGATAGCGGAGAATAGCAATCAGCCCCAGCATTTT. It translates as CAISGLGIAENSNQPQHF.